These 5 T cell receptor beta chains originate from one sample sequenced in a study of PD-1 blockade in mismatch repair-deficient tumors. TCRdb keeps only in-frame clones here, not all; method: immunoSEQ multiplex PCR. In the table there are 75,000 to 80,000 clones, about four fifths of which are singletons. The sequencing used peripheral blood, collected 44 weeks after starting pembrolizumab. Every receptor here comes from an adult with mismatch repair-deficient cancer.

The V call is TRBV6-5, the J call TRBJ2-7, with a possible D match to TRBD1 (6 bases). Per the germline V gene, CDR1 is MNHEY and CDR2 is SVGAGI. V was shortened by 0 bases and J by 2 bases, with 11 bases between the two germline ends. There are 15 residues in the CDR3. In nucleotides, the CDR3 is TGTGCCAGCAGTTACTCGGGGGCGACTACCTACGAGCAGTACTTC. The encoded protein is CASSYSGATTYEQYF.

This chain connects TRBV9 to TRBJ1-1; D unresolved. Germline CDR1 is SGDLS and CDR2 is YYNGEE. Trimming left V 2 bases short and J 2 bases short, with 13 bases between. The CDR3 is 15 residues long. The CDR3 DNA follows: TGTGCCAGCAGCGTCGTTTCAGGCGGCAACACTGAAGCTTTCTTT. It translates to CASSVVSGGNTEAFF.

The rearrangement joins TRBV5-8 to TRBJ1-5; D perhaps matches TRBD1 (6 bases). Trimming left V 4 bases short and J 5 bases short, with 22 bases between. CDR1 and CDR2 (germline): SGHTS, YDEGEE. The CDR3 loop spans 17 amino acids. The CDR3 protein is CASSPKRTAREYQPQHF. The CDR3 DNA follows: TGTGCCAGCAGCCCGAAAAGGACAGCCCGGGAGTATCAGCCCCAGCATTTT. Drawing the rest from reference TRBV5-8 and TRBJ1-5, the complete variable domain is EAGVTQSPTHLIKTRGQQATLRCSPISGHTSVYWYQQALGLGLQFLLWYDEGEERNRGNFPPRFSGRQFPNYSSELNVNALELEDSALYLCASSPKRTAREYQPQHFGDGTRLSIL.

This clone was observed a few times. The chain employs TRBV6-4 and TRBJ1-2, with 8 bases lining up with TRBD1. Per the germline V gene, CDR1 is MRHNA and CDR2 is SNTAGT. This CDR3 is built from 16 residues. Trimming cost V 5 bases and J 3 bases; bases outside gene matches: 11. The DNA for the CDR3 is TGTGCCAGCAGTAGGGACAGGCTTCCAGCCTACTATGGCTACACCTTC. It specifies CASSRDRLPAYYGYTF.

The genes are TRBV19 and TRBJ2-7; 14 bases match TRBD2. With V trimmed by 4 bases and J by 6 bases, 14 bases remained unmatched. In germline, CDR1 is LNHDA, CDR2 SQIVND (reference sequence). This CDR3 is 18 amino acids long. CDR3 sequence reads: CASSKGLAGGPLFGEQYF. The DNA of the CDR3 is TGTGCCAGTAGTAAAGGACTAGCGGGAGGACCCCTTTTTGGCGAGCAGTACTTC.